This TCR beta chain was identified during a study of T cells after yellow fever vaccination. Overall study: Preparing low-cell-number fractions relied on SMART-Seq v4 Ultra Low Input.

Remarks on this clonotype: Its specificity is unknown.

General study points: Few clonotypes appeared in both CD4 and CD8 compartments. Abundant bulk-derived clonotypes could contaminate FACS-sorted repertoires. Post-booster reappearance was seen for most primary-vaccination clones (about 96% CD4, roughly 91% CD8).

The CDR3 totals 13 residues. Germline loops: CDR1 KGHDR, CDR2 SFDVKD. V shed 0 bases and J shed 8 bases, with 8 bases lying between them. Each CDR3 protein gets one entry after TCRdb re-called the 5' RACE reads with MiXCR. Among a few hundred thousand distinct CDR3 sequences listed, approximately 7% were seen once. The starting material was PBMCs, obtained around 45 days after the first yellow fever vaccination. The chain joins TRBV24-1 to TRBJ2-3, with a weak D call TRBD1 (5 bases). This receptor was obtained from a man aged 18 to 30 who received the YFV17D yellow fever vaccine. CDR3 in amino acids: CATSDLGARTQYF. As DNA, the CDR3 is TGTGCCACCAGTGATTTGGGGGCCCGTACGCAGTATTTT.